This section outlines one T cell receptor beta chain sequence together with its context. The data derive from a study of blood T cell repertoires in COVID-19. Study-level information: Donors in the United States, Italy and Spain gave samples during acute or convalescent COVID-19. T cells, B-cell-depleted T cells, or PBMCs provided the cDNA or gDNA that served as material.

Per the study methods: The authors estimated nucleated cell counts from reference gene primer amplification. Profiled with immunoSEQ multiplex PCR; TCRdb holds only in-frame clones, not every one. The V and J calls and clone size are taken from that table; D and trimming were inferred from the DNA. The table lists about 76,000 clones, roughly 90% of them singletons, with approximately 9% in the top ten. Germline V gives CDR1 MNHEY, CDR2 SVGAGI. V was pared by 4 bases and J by 9 bases, with 6 bases of the junction left unmatched. This CDR3 comprises 13 residues. The chain is built from TRBV6-5 and TRBJ2-4; TRBD2 matches at 7 bases. The specimen sequenced was peripheral blood. The receptor comes from a human donor in a cohort sampled during active COVID-19. CDR3: CASSSRERAIQYF. As DNA, the CDR3 is TGTGCCAGCAGTTCGCGGGAGCGCGCCATTCAGTACTTC.